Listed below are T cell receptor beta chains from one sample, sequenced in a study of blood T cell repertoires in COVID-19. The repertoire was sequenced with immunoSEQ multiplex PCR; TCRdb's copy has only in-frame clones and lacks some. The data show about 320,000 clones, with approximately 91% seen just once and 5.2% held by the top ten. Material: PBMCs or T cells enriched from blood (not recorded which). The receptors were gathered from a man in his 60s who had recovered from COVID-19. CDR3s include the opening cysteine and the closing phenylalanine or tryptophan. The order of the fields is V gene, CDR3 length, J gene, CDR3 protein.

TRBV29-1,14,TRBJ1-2,CSVGFRGLDGGYTF
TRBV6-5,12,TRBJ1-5,CASRQGNQPQHF
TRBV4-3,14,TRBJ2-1,CASSGAGAYNEQFF
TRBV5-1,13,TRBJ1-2,CASTLTGDGGYTF
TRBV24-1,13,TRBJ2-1,CATSDFGTAEQFF
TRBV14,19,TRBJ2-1,CASSPGAGHPTRLYNEQFF
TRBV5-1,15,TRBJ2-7,CASSSGTGVLYEQYF
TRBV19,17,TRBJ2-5,CASRSRFQGAAKETQYF
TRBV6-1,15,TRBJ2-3,CASSERSGSTDTQYF
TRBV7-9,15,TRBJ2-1,CASSALGTAINEQFF
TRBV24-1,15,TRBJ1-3,CATSDPTGTGNTIYF
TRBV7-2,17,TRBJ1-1,CASSLVQSGAYGTEAFF
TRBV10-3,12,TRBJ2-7,CAMKTDSYEQYF
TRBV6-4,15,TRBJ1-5,CASSPQGGRNQPQHF
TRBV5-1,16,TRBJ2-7,CASSLEAGTGRYEQYF
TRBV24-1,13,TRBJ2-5,CATSDLIVETQYF
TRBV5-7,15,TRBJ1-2,CASSRARGGGYGYTF
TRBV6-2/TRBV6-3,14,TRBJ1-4,CASSQPTGSEKLFF
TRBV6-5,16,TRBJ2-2,CASSSRERGFTGELFF